The 13 T cell receptor beta chains below all came from one sample that was sequenced in a study of T cell changes during pregnancy in multiple sclerosis. The table came from immunoSEQ multiplex PCR; TCRdb's copy has only in-frame clones and leaves some out. The sample has 45,000 to 65,000 clones, roughly 93% seen once. Sample: CD8+ T cells from peripheral blood mononuclear cells, taken in the third trimester of pregnancy. The receptors here all came from a female donor with multiple sclerosis, enrolled in a pregnancy study.

The rearrangement joins TRBV28 to TRBJ2-7; 8 nucleotides match TRBD1. The J segment lost 3 bases and the V segment lost 3 bases, leaving 7 bases of the junction unmatched. From germline, CDR1 is MDHEN and CDR2 SYDVKM. There are 15 residues in the CDR3. The CDR3 sequence: CASSFLAGGLYEQYF. Here the CDR3 DNA reads TGTGCCAGCAGTTTTCTGGCAGGGGGCCTCTACGAGCAGTACTTC. The full variable domain, in which reference TRBV28 and TRBJ2-7 provide the parts outside the CDR3, is DVKVTQSSRYLVKRTGEKVFLECVQDMDHENMFWYRQDPGLGLRLIYFSYDVKMKEKGDIPEGYSVSREKKERFSLILESASTNQTSMYLCASSFLAGGLYEQYFGPGTRLTVT.

The chain combines TRBV5-8 with TRBJ2-7, with 12 bases aligning to TRBD1. CDR3 size: 13 residues. With V trimmed by 7 bases and J by 5 bases, 4 bases remained unmatched. In germline, CDR1 is SGHTS, CDR2 YDEGEE. The CDR3 loop is CASLGDRGHEQYF. The CDR3 DNA sequence: TGTGCCAGCTTGGGGGACAGGGGGCACGAGCAGTACTTC.

The chain employs TRBV13 and TRBJ2-7; the D gene is possibly TRBD1 (5 bases). The length of the CDR3 is 12 residues. The germline V gene has CDR1 PRHDT and CDR2 FYEKMQ (reference sequence). Trimming removed 0 bases from V and 5 bases from J, with 5 bases in between. CDR3 nucleotide sequence: TGTGCCAGCAGCTTAGGAGGGGACGAGCAGTACTTC. Amino acids: CASSLGGDEQYF. Full variable domain (remainder filled in from reference TRBV13 and TRBJ2-7): AAGVIQSPRHLIKEKRETATLKCYPIPRHDTVYWYQQGPGQDPQFLISFYEKMQSDKGSIPDRFSAQQFSDYHSELNMSSLELGDSALYFCASSLGGDEQYFGPGTRLTVT.

This clone was recorded once. This sequence joins TRBV11-1 and TRBJ1-2, with D maybe TRBD1 (6 bases). In germline, CDR1 is SGHAT, CDR2 FQDESV (reference sequence). CDR3 length: 16 residues. V shed 5 bases and J shed 0 bases, with 16 bases lying between them. The CDR3 DNA is TGTGCCAGCAGCCCCCGGACAGCAGCCCCTAACTATGGCTACACCTTC. This translates into CASSPRTAAPNYGYTF.

The chain couples TRBV29-1 to TRBJ1-1; D perhaps matches TRBD1 (5 bases). Per germline, CDR1 SQVTM and CDR2 ANQGSEA. With 2 bases removed from V and 4 bases from J, the gap between germline ends came to 8 bases. This CDR3 is 12 amino acids long. The CDR3 sequence is CSVEQGGTEAFF. DNA for the CDR3: TGCAGCGTTGAACAGGGAGGCACTGAAGCTTTCTTT.

This chain uses TRBV5-6 with TRBJ2-1; tentative D call: TRBD2 (6 bases). CDR3 size: 18 residues. CDR1 is SGHDT, CDR2 YYEEEE, per germline. V was pared by 1 base and J by 4 bases, with 21 bases between. The CDR3 region is CASSLKFAGSIGYNEQFF. The CDR3 DNA reads as TGTGCCAGCAGCTTGAAATTTGCGGGGTCGATCGGATACAATGAGCAGTTCTTC.

This sequence joins TRBV29-1 and TRBJ2-1; D call uncertain. Germline CDR1 and CDR2: SQVTM and ANQGSEA. Trimming shortened V by 1 base and J by 4 bases, and 17 bases separated the two germline ends. There are 16 residues in the CDR3. The DNA for the CDR3 is TGCAGCGTTGAAGGAGGAAAGGCTCTCTCATACAATGAGCAGTTCTTC. It is translated as CSVEGGKALSYNEQFF.

The CDR3 loop is CASTQPRKGWLNEQFF. The CDR3 DNA is TGTGCCAGCACTCAGCCCAGGAAAGGATGGCTCAATGAGCAGTTCTTC. V and J are TRBV2 and TRBJ2-1; D gene unclear. Germline CDR1 SNHLY, CDR2 FYNNEI. There are 16 residues in the CDR3. Trimming pared 7 bases from V and 6 bases from J, leaving 22 bases between.

The chain employs TRBV4-1 and TRBJ2-1; weak D call: TRBD2 (5 bases). CDR1 is MGHRA and CDR2 is YSYEKL in the germline V gene. V dropped 4 bases and J dropped 8 bases, with 15 bases sitting between them. This CDR3 spans 14 amino acids. The CDR3 loop reads CASSPRPGIDEQFF. As DNA, the CDR3 is TGCGCCAGCAGCCCCAGACCGGGGATCGATGAGCAGTTCTTC.

The chain uses TRBV27 and TRBJ2-4; TRBD1 agrees at 9 bases. With 10 bases clipped from V and 6 bases from J, the junction kept 22 bases outside the gene matches. Germline lookup yields CDR1 MNHEY and CDR2 SMNVEV (reference sequence). CDR3 length equals 18 residues. This chain's CDR3 is CATRNTTGGAKLTNIQYF. Here the CDR3 DNA reads TGTGCCACCCGTAACACCACAGGGGGCGCCAAGTTAACAAACATTCAGTACTTC.

The V call is TRBV5-6, the J call TRBJ2-7; 13 bases map to TRBD2. The trim removed 4 bases at V and 4 bases at J, leaving 5 bases unmatched. The CDR3 sequence is 15 residues long. Germline CDR1 SGHDT, CDR2 YYEEEE. The CDR3: CASSTGTSGTYEQYF. The CDR3 DNA reads as TGTGCCAGCAGCACTGGGACTAGCGGGACGTACGAGCAGTACTTC.

V gene TRBV4-2 combines with J gene TRBJ2-2; 14 nucleotides agree with TRBD2. The CDR3 has 17 amino acids. V lost 1 base, J lost 6 bases, and 4 bases stayed unmatched. Germline lookup yields CDR1 LGHNA and CDR2 YNFKEQ. The CDR3 protein is CASSQAGTSGRAGELFF. CDR3 sequence (DNA): TGTGCCAGCAGCCAAGCTGGGACTAGCGGGAGAGCCGGGGAGCTGTTTTTT.

The V and J genes are TRBV2 and TRBJ2-5, with D possibly TRBD2 on 6 matching bases. Between the trimmed V and J ends, which lost 3 bases and 5 bases, there was a span of 16 bases. Germline lookup yields CDR1 SNHLY and CDR2 FYNNEI. The CDR3 runs to 15 residues. CDR3 in amino acids: CASSDRGLEGETQYF. CDR3 nucleotides: TGTGCCAGCAGTGATCGCGGGCTGGAGGGGGAGACCCAGTACTTC. Together with reference TRBV2 and TRBJ2-5, the CDR3 gives the full variable domain: EPEVTQTPSHQVTQMGQEVILRCVPISNHLYFYWYRQILGQKVEFLVSFYNNEISEKSEIFDDQFSVERPDGSNFTLKIRSTKLEDSAMYFCASSDRGLEGETQYFGPGTRLLVL.